This T cell receptor (beta chain) was sequenced in a study of response to subunit inactivated influenza vaccine. Each CDR3 protein gets one entry after TCRdb re-called the RT-PCR reads with MiXCR. The repertoire holds 590,000 or so distinct CDR3 sequences, with 14% as singletons. In its sample, this clonotype was seen a few times. Its antigen is not known. Trimming removed 2 bases at V and 7 bases at J, with 13 bases between. Germline V gives CDR1 SGHRS, CDR2 YFSETQ. The CDR3 spans 14 residues. Study-level points and caveats: Every seasonal influenza vaccination brings in few new T cells, the authors suggested.

This clonotype was obtained from a man between 50 and 59 years old who received an inactivated influenza vaccine. Sample: PBMCs from blood, taken 14 days before vaccination. The chain recombines TRBV5-1 with TRBJ2-1; no reliable D call. The CDR3 DNA is TGCGCCAGCAGCTTAACAAGTGGGGTTAATGAGCAGTTCTTC. Encoded protein: CASSLTSGVNEQFF.